The TCR beta chain under discussion was sequenced for a study of blood T cell repertoires in COVID-19. Whole-study context: PBMCs, B-cell-depleted T cells, or T cells provided the cDNA or gDNA that made up the material.

TCRdb keeps only in-frame clones here, not all; method: immunoSEQ multiplex PCR. The sample has roughly 300,000 clones, about nine tenths seen once. This CDR3 has 15 residues. The chain links TRBV21-1 to TRBJ2-2; no check of the table's D call, TRBD1, against the DNA was made. TRBV21-1 is designated a pseudogene. The sequenced sample consisted of peripheral blood. The origin of this receptor is a woman aged 30 to 39 with COVID-19, enrolled during active disease. In DNA form, the CDR3 reads TGTGCCAGCAGCGACCTGGACAGGAACACCGGGGAGCTGTTTTTT. Translating it yields CASSDLDRNTGELFF.